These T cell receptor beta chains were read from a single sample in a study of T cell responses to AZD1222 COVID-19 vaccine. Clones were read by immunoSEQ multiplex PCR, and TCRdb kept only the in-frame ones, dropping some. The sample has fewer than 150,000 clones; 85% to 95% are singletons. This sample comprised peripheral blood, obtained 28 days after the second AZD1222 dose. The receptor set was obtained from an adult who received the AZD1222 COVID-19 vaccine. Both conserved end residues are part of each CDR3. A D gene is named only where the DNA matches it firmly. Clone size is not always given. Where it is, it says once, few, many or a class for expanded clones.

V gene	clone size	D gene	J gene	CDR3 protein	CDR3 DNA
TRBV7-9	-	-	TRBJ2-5	CASSLRAGPKEETQYF	TGTGCCAGCAGCTTAAGGGCAGGGCCTAAGGAAGAGACCCAGTACTTC
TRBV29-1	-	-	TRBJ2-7	CSVEGGTSYEQYF	TGCAGCGTTGAAGGTGGGACCTCCTACGAGCAGTACTTC
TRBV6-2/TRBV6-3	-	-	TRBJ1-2	CASSPQELYGYTF	TGTGCCAGCAGTCCCCAGGAGCTCTATGGCTACACCTTC
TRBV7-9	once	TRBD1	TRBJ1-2	CASSLGQGATYGYTF	TGTGCCAGCAGCCTCGGACAGGGGGCGACCTATGGCTACACCTTC
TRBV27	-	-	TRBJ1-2	CASSSDGSNYGYTF	TGTGCCAGCAGTTCGGACGGGTCTAACTATGGCTACACCTTC
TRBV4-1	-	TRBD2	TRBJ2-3	CASSQGANRLAGAFSTDTQYF	TGCGCCAGCAGCCAGGGTGCTAATAGACTAGCGGGAGCCTTTAGCACAGATACGCAGTATTTT
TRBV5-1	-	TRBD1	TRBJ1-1	CASSRVQGPDTEAFF	TGCGCCAGCAGCCGGGTACAGGGGCCCGACACTGAAGCTTTCTTT
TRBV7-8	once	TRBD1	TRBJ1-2	CASSLDPTGAYGYTF	TGTGCCAGCAGCTTAGACCCAACAGGGGCCTATGGCTACACCTTC
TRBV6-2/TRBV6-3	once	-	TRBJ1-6	CASSSTQDRHSPLHF	TGTGCCAGCAGTTCAACCCAAGACAGACATTCACCCCTCCACTTT
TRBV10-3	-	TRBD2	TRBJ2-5	CAISGGTSGGAQETQYF	TGTGCCATCAGTGGGGGCACTAGCGGGGGGGCCCAAGAGACCCAGTACTTC
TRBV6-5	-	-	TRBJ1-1	CASSYSPPLNTEAFF	TGTGCCAGCAGTTACTCCCCACCGCTGAACACTGAAGCTTTCTTT
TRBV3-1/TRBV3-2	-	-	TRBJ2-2	CASSRSGFASNTGELFF	TGTGCCAGCAGCCGAAGTGGTTTTGCGTCGAACACCGGGGAGCTGTTTTTT
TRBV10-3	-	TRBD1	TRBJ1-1	CAIKPGTGLERSTEAFF	TGTGCCATCAAGCCCGGGACAGGATTGGAAAGAAGCACTGAAGCTTTCTTT
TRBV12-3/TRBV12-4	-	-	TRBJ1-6	CASSSRVSPLHF	TGTGCCAGCAGTTCGCGGGTTTCACCCCTCCACTTT
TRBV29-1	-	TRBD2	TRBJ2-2	CSAGIAGLTTGELFF	TGCAGCGCCGGAATAGCGGGGCTGACCACCGGGGAGCTGTTTTTT
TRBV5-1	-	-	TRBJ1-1	CASSLQASNTEAFF	TGCGCCAGCAGCTTACAGGCTTCGAACACTGAAGCTTTCTTT
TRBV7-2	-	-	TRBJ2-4	CASSSNLGNIQYF	TGTGCCAGCAGCTCCAACCTAGGAAACATTCAGTACTTC
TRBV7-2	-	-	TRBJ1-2	CASSFSISGYGYTF	TGTGCCAGCAGCTTTAGCATCTCGGGGTATGGCTACACCTTC
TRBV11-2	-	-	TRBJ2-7	CASSLDQEDSLSF	TGTGCCAGCAGCTTAGATCAGGAGGACAGTCTGTCCTTC
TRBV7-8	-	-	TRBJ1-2	CASSSQAGGYGYTF	TGTGCCAGCAGCTCCCAAGCGGGGGGCTATGGCTACACCTTC
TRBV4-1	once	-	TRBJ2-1	CASSQGHVSYNEQFF	TGCGCCAGCAGCCAAGGTCACGTCTCCTACAATGAGCAGTTCTTC
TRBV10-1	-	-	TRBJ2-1	CASGSGTDYNEQFF	TGCGCCAGCGGGTCCGGGACGGACTACAATGAGCAGTTCTTC
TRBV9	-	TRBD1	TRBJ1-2	CASSLGGQSSNYGYTF	TGTGCCAGCAGCCTTGGGGGACAGTCCTCTAACTATGGCTACACCTTC
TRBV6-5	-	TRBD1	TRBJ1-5	CASERQGNQPQHF	TGTGCCAGCGAAAGACAGGGGAATCAGCCCCAGCATTTT
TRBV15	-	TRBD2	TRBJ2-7	CATSRVAGGLDEQYF	TGTGCCACCAGCAGAGTAGCGGGGGGTCTCGACGAGCAGTACTTC
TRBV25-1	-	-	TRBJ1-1	CASSFGGTEAFF	TGTGCCAGCAGTTTCGGCGGGACTGAAGCTTTCTTT
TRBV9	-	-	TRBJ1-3	CASSGRVSSGNTIYF	TGTGCCAGCAGCGGAAGAGTGAGCTCTGGAAACACCATATATTTT
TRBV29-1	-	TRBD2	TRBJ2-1	CSVENNSGRINEQFF	TGCAGCGTTGAAAACAATAGCGGGAGGATCAATGAGCAGTTCTTC
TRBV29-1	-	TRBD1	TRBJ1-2	CSVGGATGANGYTF	TGCAGCGTTGGAGGGGCGACAGGGGCCAATGGCTACACCTTC
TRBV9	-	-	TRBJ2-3	CASSVKGEGGLRTDTQYF	TGTGCCAGCAGCGTAAAGGGAGAGGGGGGGCTCCGCACAGATACGCAGTATTTT
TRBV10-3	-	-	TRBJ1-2	CAIGGGRYGYTF	TGTGCCATCGGAGGGGGTCGATATGGCTACACCTTC
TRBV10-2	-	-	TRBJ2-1	CASRLGGQRGGSEGSYNEQFF	TGCGCCAGCAGACTTGGGGGCCAGAGGGGCGGGAGTGAAGGGTCCTACAATGAGCAGTTCTTC
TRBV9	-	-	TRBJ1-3	CASSVGRGSGNTIYF	TGTGCCAGCAGCGTAGGGAGGGGCTCTGGAAACACCATATATTTT
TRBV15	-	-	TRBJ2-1	CATSRGYYNEQFF	TGTGCCACCAGCAGAGGGTACTACAATGAGCAGTTCTTC
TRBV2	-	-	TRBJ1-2	CASRFASPGHGYTF	TGTGCCAGCAGATTCGCTAGTCCAGGACATGGCTACACCTTC
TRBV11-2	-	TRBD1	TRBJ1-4	CATSDRALGEKLFF	TGTGCCACCTCGGACAGGGCGCTCGGTGAAAAACTGTTTTTT
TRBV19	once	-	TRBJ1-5	CASSIVGGYSNQPQHF	TGTGCCAGTAGTATAGTGGGCGGGTATAGCAATCAGCCCCAGCATTTT
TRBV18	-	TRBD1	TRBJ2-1	CASSPPTGVKEQFF	TGTGCCAGCTCACCACCGACAGGGGTAAAGGAGCAGTTCTTC
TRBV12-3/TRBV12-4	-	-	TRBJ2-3	CASSQGDTQYF	TGTGCCAGCAGCCAGGGGGATACGCAGTATTTT
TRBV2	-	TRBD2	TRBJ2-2	CASSGSGAGELFF	TGTGCCAGCAGCGGGAGCGGGGCCGGGGAGCTGTTTTTT
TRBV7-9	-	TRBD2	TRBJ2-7	CASSLGIGGASYEQYF	TGTGCCAGCAGCTTGGGGATCGGGGGGGCCTCCTACGAGCAGTACTTC
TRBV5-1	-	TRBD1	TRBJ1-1	CASGTANTEAFF	TGCGCCAGCGGGACAGCGAACACTGAAGCTTTCTTT
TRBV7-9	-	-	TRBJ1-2	CASSLSSRRDYGYTF	TGTGCCAGCAGCCTCTCGTCGCGCAGGGACTATGGCTACACCTTC
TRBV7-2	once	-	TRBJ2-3	CASSISPTDTQYF	TGTGCCAGCAGCATTAGTCCCACAGATACGCAGTATTTT
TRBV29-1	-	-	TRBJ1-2	CSVEVGSYGYTF	TGCAGCGTTGAAGTCGGGTCCTATGGCTACACCTTC
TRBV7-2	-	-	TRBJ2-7	CASSLDPGSSYEQYF	TGTGCCAGCAGCTTAGACCCGGGCAGCTCCTACGAGCAGTACTTC
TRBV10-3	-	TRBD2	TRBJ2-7	CAISTSGHYEQYF	TGTGCCATCAGTACTAGCGGCCACTACGAGCAGTACTTC
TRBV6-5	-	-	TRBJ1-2	CASSLQRADRYYGYTF	TGTGCCAGCAGTTTACAAAGGGCGGACAGATACTATGGCTACACCTTC
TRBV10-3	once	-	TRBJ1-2	CAIMNTTMAQGYTF	TGTGCCATCATGAACACAACCATGGCCCAGGGCTACACCTTC
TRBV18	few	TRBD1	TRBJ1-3	CASSPGQGRNTIYF	TGTGCCAGCTCACCGGGACAGGGGCGGAACACCATATATTTT
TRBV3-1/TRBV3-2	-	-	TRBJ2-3	CASSLVEDTQYF	TGTGCCAGCAGCCTCGTAGAAGATACGCAGTATTTT